Listed below are T cell receptor beta chains from one sample, sequenced in a study of blood T cell repertoires in COVID-19. The method was immunoSEQ multiplex PCR; TCRdb's version includes in-frame clones alone and lacks a portion of them. The table shows 65,000 to 80,000 clones, with around 80% occurring only once. The sample taken for sequencing was peripheral blood. The receptor source for this set is a human donor in a cohort sampled during active COVID-19. Each CDR3 is given with its conserved first and last residue. The D gene is left open where the match is weak. Clone sizes are given selectively: once, few, many, or a class where the clone is expanded.

TRBV27,.,.,TRBJ2-7,TGTGCCAGCAGTTCCCCCCGGGACACACCTTGGGAGCAGTACTTC,CASSSPRDTPWEQYF
TRBV2,once,.,TRBJ2-3,TGTGCCACTTCCGAAATGCGGTACGGCACAGATACGCAGTATTTT,CATSEMRYGTDTQYF
TRBV15,.,.,TRBJ2-3,TGTGCCACCAGCTCCCCCCAGTCCCAGGCTAGCACAGATACGCAGTATTTT,CATSSPQSQASTDTQYF
TRBV7-7,.,TRBD1,TRBJ2-1,TGTGCTAGCAGCTTAGGACAGGGGGGTGGCTACAATGAGCAGTTCTTC,CASSLGQGGGYNEQFF
TRBV18,.,.,TRBJ2-5,TGTGCCAGCTCAGAACAGGACCAAGAGACCCAGTACTTC,CASSEQDQETQYF
TRBV7-8,once,TRBD1,TRBJ1-5,TGTGCCAGCAGCGGACAGGGGGCTGCGCAGCCCCAGCATTTT,CASSGQGAAQPQHF
TRBV11-2,.,TRBD1,TRBJ2-3,TGTGCCAGCCGACTCCGGGACAGGTATCTTGATACGCAGTATTTT,CASRLRDRYLDTQYF
TRBV6-5,.,.,TRBJ2-7,TGTGCCAGCAGTTACGGGCTGCCCTACGAGCAGTACTTC,CASSYGLPYEQYF
TRBV7-9,.,TRBD2,TRBJ2-3,TGTGCCAGCAGCTTATATCGGGGGGGAACAGATACGCAGTATTTT,CASSLYRGGTDTQYF
TRBV2,.,.,TRBJ1-5,TGTGCCAGCAGTTTGAGGTCTGGCAATCAGCCCCAGCATTTT,CASSLRSGNQPQHF
TRBV29-1,few,TRBD1,TRBJ1-5,TGCAGCGTAACGACAGGGTCCAGGGACCAGCCCCAGCATTTT,CSVTTGSRDQPQHF